These 13 T cell receptor beta chains originate from one sample sequenced in a study of OX40 agonist ivuxolimab in advanced cancers. The data were produced by immunoSEQ multiplex PCR, yet TCRdb's version contains in-frame clones alone and is incomplete. The table shows fewer than 200,000 clones, with 94% occurring only once. The material was CD4+ or CD8+ T cells sorted from blood, obtained in a trial of the OX40 agonist ivuxolimab. These receptors were obtained from an adult with an advanced solid tumor such as melanoma, head and neck, liver or kidney cancer.

This chain uses TRBV18 with TRBJ1-4; D might be TRBD1 (6 bases). The CDR3 runs to 14 residues. Germline-derived CDR1 and CDR2 are KGHSH and LQKENI. V was cut by 6 bases and J by 1 base, with 9 bases left in between. The CDR3 DNA follows: TGTGCCAGCTCCGCGGGACAAACTAATGAAAAACTGTTTTTT. Amino acid sequence: CASSAGQTNEKLFF.

The V gene is TRBV4-1, the J gene TRBJ2-7; D not resolved. V was cut by 0 bases and J by 2 bases, with 17 bases left in between. The CDR3 length is 17 residues. Germline CDR1 and CDR2: MGHRA and YSYEKL. The CDR3: CASSQEWKQVPTYEQYF. CDR3 bases: TGCGCCAGCAGCCAAGAATGGAAGCAGGTCCCTACCTACGAGCAGTACTTC.

CDR3 residues: CASSLTGSRSPLHF. CDR3 DNA sequence: TGTGCCAGCAGCCTCACAGGGTCGAGGTCACCCCTCCACTTT. The chain joins TRBV2 to TRBJ1-6, with a tentative D call TRBD1 (6 bases). The CDR3 has 14 residues. The germline CDR1 and CDR2 sequences are SNHLY and FYNNEI. The V gene lost 6 bases and the J gene lost 10 bases, with 16 bases spanning the gap. Complete variable domain (other parts from reference TRBV2 and TRBJ1-6): EPEVTQTPSHQVTQMGQEVILRCVPISNHLYFYWYRQILGQKVEFLVSFYNNEISEKSEIFDDQFSVERPDGSNFTLKIRSTKLEDSAMYFCASSLTGSRSPLHFGNGTRLTVT.

The rearrangement uses TRBV28 and TRBJ2-1; 8 bases align to TRBD2. Germline V gene sequence: CDR1 MDHEN, CDR2 SYDVKM. CDR3 length: 13 residues. Germline trimming cut 4 bases from V and 7 bases from J; bases unmatched to any gene: 3. The CDR3 reads CASSSGLENEQFF. As DNA, the CDR3 is TGTGCCAGCAGTTCGGGACTAGAAAATGAGCAGTTCTTC.

V usage is TRBV6-1 and J usage is TRBJ1-6, with TRBD1 identical over 7 bases. Losses at the gene ends were 8 bases for V and 7 bases for J; bases not matched to a gene: 11. The CDR3 runs to 15 residues. CDR1 MNHNS and CDR2 SASEGT come from the germline V gene. The CDR3 is CASERQGVTNSPLHF. In nucleotides, the CDR3 is TGTGCCAGCGAGCGCCAGGGGGTAACGAATTCACCCCTCCACTTT.

The chain has TRBV11-3 and TRBJ2-3; 8 positions agree with TRBD1. The CDR3 contains 15 residues. After removal of 4 bases from V and 0 bases from J, the junction contained 3 bases not matched to a gene. Per the germline V gene, CDR1 is SGHNT and CDR2 is YENEEA. The CDR3 nucleotides are TGTGCCAGCAGCTCGGGACAGGCCAGCACAGATACGCAGTATTTT. Encoded protein: CASSSGQASTDTQYF.

This chain uses TRBV7-2 with TRBJ2-1; no clear D. CDR1 is SGHTA and CDR2 is FQGNSA in the germline V gene. The CDR3 extends over 15 amino acids. V shed 8 bases and J shed 0 bases, with 14 bases lying between them. This CDR3 reads CASASDLSSYNEQFF. The CDR3 DNA is TGTGCCAGCGCGAGCGACCTCAGCTCCTACAATGAGCAGTTCTTC. The variable domain in full, with the rest retrieved from reference TRBV7-2 and TRBJ2-1, is GAGVSQSPSNKVTEKGKDVELRCDPISGHTALYWYRQSLGQGLEFLIYFQGNSAPDKSGLPSDRFSAERTGGSVSTLTIQRTQQEDSAVYLCASASDLSSYNEQFFGPGTRLTVL.

This clone has only one observation. The chain is built from TRBV28 and TRBJ2-7; D is unresolved. Trimming cost V 3 bases and J 7 bases, with 13 bases left between them. The germline CDR1 and CDR2 sequences are MDHEN and SYDVKM. CDR3 length: 13 amino acids. CDR3 nucleotide sequence: TGTGCCAGCAGTTTCCCCCGCGCCGGGGAGCAGTACTTC. As protein: CASSFPRAGEQYF. Combining the CDR3 with reference TRBV28 and TRBJ2-7 gives the whole variable domain DVKVTQSSRYLVKRTGEKVFLECVQDMDHENMFWYRQDPGLGLRLIYFSYDVKMKEKGDIPEGYSVSREKKERFSLILESASTNQTSMYLCASSFPRAGEQYFGPGTRLTVT.

The rearrangement uses TRBV6-5 and TRBJ2-2; D ambiguous. The CDR3 extends over 14 amino acids. From germline, CDR1 is MNHEY and CDR2 SVGAGI. V lost 8 bases and J 6 bases, leaving 16 bases between the germline ends. CDR3 sequence (DNA): TGTGCCAGCGAACTCACCCCTGAGTCCGGGGAGCTGTTTTTT. Translation gives CASELTPESGELFF.

The sample holds one count of this clone. This chain joins TRBV11-2 and TRBJ2-1; 10 bases fit TRBD1. This CDR3 comprises 13 residues. The germline gives CDR1 SGHAT, CDR2 FQNNGV. The ends lost 5 bases at V and 8 bases at J; junction bases unmatched: 3. The CDR3 region has the DNA TGTGCCAGCAGCCCCGGGACAGGGGATGAGCAGTTCTTC. Protein: CASSPGTGDEQFF. The complete variable domain, with remaining parts taken from reference TRBV11-2 and TRBJ2-1, reads EAGVAQSPRYKIIEKRQSVAFWCNPISGHATLYWYQQILGQGPKLLIQFQNNGVVDDSQLPKDRFSAERLKGVDSTLKIQPAKLEDSAVYLCASSPGTGDEQFFGPGTRLTVL.

V usage is TRBV30 and J usage is TRBJ1-4; maybe TRBD1 (5 bases). The CDR3 covers 13 residues. CDR1 is GTSNPN, CDR2 SVGIG, per germline (reference sequence). Trimming took 4 bases from V and 13 from J, leaving 19 bases between them. CDR3 protein: CAWIPPAGSLLFF. CDR3 DNA: TGTGCCTGGATTCCTCCAGCAGGGTCCTTACTGTTTTTT.

The chain recombines TRBV6-5 with TRBJ1-1; no definite D call. This CDR3 is built from 12 residues. V gave up 5 bases and J gave up 5 bases, with 9 bases separating them. Germline-derived CDR1 and CDR2 are MNHEY and SVGAGI. CDR3 sequence: CASSRMGTEAFF. The CDR3 DNA follows: TGTGCCAGCAGTAGGATGGGGACTGAAGCTTTCTTT.

This clone was found once. J is TRBJ1-6 and V is TRBV5-1; TRBD1 might be the D (5 bases). Trimming left V 3 bases short and J 8 bases short, with 15 bases between. Germline CDR1 and CDR2: SGHRS and YFSETQ. CDR3 size: 15 residues. CDR3 sequence (DNA): TGCGCCAGCAGCTCCTCGGGGGGGAGTGATTCACCCCTCCACTTT. Translating it yields CASSSSGGSDSPLHF.